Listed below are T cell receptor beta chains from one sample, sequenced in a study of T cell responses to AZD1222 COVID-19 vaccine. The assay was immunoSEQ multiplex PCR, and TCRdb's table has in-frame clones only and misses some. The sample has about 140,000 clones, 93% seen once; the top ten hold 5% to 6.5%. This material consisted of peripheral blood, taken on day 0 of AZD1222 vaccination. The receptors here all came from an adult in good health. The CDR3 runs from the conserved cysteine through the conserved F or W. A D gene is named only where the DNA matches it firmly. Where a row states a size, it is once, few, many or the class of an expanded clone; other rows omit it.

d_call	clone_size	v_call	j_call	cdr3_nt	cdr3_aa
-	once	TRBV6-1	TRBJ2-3	TGTGCCAGCAGTGAAGCAGGGGATACGCAGTATTTT	CASSEAGDTQYF
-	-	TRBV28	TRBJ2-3	TGTGCCAGCAGTTTAGACATCTACCCTAGCACAGATACGCAGTATTTT	CASSLDIYPSTDTQYF
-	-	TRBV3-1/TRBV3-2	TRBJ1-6	TGTGCCAGCAGCCAAGACGGCTGGGGACATAACTATTCACCCCTCCACTTT	CASSQDGWGHNYSPLHF
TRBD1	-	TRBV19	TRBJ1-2	TGTGCCGGACTGCGACAGGGTTATGGCTACACCTTC	CAGLRQGYGYTF
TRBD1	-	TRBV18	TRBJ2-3	TGTGCCAGCTCACCCGTGGGACAGGGCTTAGATACGCAGTATTTT	CASSPVGQGLDTQYF
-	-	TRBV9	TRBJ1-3	TGTGCCAGCAGCCCTCGGATCAACTCTGGAAACACCATATATTTT	CASSPRINSGNTIYF
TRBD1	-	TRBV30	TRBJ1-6	TGTGCCTGGGGACAGGGAAGGAATTCACCCCTCCACTTT	CAWGQGRNSPLHF
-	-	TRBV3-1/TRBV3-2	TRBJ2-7	TGTGCCAGCCTGGACTCCAACTACGAGCAGTACTTC	CASLDSNYEQYF
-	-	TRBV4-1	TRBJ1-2	TGCGCCAGCAGCCAATGGCGCCCACCGGGACGGCTACTTTACAACTATGGCTACACCTTC	CASSQWRPPGRLLYNYGYTF
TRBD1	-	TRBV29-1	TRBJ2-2	TGCAGCGTCGAACCCCGACAGGGGGCGATCGGGGAGCTGTTTTTT	CSVEPRQGAIGELFF
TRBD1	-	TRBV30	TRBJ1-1	TGTGCCTGGAAAAGGACAGGGGTAACTGAAGCTTTCTTT	CAWKRTGVTEAFF
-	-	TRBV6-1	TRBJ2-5	TGTGCCAGCAGTGAAGTACGAGGGGGCCAAGAGACCCAGTACTTC	CASSEVRGGQETQYF
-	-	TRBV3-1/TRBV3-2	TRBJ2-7	TGTGCCAGCAGCCAAGATCAAGCAAGCAACGAGCAGTACTTC	CASSQDQASNEQYF
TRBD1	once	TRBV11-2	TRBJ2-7	TGTGCCAGCAGCCCCGGACAGGGTTTCGACGAGCAGTACTTC	CASSPGQGFDEQYF
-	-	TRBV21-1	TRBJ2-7	TGTGCCAGCAGCAAAGTGGCCAACTCCTACGAGCAGTACTTC	CASSKVANSYEQYF
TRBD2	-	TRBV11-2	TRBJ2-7	TGTGCCAGCAGCCTAGGACTAGCGGTTAGGTACGAGCAGTACTTC	CASSLGLAVRYEQYF
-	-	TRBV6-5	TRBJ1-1	TGTGCCAGCAGTCAACAGAACACTGAAGCTTTCTTT	CASSQQNTEAFF
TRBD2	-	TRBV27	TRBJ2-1	TGTGCCAGCAGTAGACTAGCGGGAGGGCCTGAGAGCTCCTACAATGAGCAGTTCTTC	CASSRLAGGPESSYNEQFF
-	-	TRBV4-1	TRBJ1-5	TGCGCCAGCAGCCAAGAAGAGGGGCGCAATCAGCCCCAGCATTTT	CASSQEEGRNQPQHF
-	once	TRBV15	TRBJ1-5	TGTGCCACCAGCAGAGATCTTGGGAATCAGCCCCAGCATTTT	CATSRDLGNQPQHF
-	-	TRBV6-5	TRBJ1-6	TGTGCCAGCAGTTTTCGGGCTCTCGGTTCACCCCTCCACTTT	CASSFRALGSPLHF
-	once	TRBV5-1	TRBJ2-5	TGCGCCAGCAGCCCTCAGGGGTTTCAAGAGACCCAGTACTTC	CASSPQGFQETQYF
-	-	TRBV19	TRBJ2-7	TGTGCCAGTAGTAGACTAGCGACAGGGCCGTACGAGCAGTACTTC	CASSRLATGPYEQYF
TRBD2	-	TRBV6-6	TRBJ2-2	TGTGCCAGCAGTCTTCAGCGGGGGCACACCGGGGAGCTGTTTTTT	CASSLQRGHTGELFF
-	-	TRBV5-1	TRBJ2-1	TGCGCCAGCAGCTCCGGGACCAACAATGAGCAGTTCTTC	CASSSGTNNEQFF
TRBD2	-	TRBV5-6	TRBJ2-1	TGTGCCAGCAGCTTGGAGAGGGGGCTAGCGGGAGGGAGTTCGCAGTTCTTC	CASSLERGLAGGSSQFF
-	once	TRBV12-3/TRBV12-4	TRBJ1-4	TGTGCCAGCAGTTTAGATTTCGAAAAACTGTTTTTT	CASSLDFEKLFF
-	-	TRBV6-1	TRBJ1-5	TGTGCCAGCAGTGAAAGGCCAGGGGGCAATCAGCCCCAGCATTTT	CASSERPGGNQPQHF
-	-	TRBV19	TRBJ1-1	TGTGCCACCAAGCCCTTGGGGCGCATGAACACTGAAGCTTTCTTT	CATKPLGRMNTEAFF
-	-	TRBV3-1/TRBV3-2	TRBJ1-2	TGTGCCAGCAGCCAAAATTTGGAGTTCGGGGCGAGGGGCTACACCTTC	CASSQNLEFGARGYTF
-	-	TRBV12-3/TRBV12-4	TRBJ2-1	TGTGCCAGCAGGGACTCCTACAATGAGCAGTTCTTC	CASRDSYNEQFF
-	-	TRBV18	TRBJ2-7	TGTGCCAGCTCACCACGGAGCGAGGCCTACGAGCAGTACTTC	CASSPRSEAYEQYF
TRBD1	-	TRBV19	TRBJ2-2	TGTGCCAGTCACCCCTTTACAGGGGGGAACACCGGGGAGCTGTTTTTT	CASHPFTGGNTGELFF
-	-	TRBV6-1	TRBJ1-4	TGTGCCAGCAGTGATTGGGGGACTAATGAAAAACTGTTTTTT	CASSDWGTNEKLFF
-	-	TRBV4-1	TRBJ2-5	TGCGCCAGCAGCCCCGCGGACCTGAGCCCCAAGACCCAGTACTTC	CASSPADLSPKTQYF
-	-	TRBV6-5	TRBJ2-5	TGTGCCAGCAGTTACCGATGGACTGTTCCGGAGACCCAGTACTTC	CASSYRWTVPETQYF
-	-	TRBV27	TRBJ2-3	TGTGCCAGCAGTTTATCCCCCCAGAACTCAGATACGCAGTATTTT	CASSLSPQNSDTQYF
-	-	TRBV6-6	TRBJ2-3	TGTGCCAGCAGTTACCCCAGTGGAGCTTCCACAGATACGCAGTATTTT	CASSYPSGASTDTQYF
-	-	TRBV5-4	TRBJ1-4	TGTGCCAGCAGCGAGGGAGCAACTAATGAAAAACTGTTTTTT	CASSEGATNEKLFF
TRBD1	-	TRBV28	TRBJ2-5	TGTGCCAGCAGTTTATCGGGACAGGGGCAAGAGACCCAGTACTTC	CASSLSGQGQETQYF
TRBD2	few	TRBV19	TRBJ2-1	TGTGCCAGTAACCCGGGACTAGCGGGAGTCAATGAGCAGTTCTTC	CASNPGLAGVNEQFF
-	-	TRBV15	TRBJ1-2	TGTGCCACCAGACCGGGACTCTTAAACTATGGCTACACCTTC	CATRPGLLNYGYTF
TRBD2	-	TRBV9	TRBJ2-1	TGTGCCAGCAGCGAAGCGGGAGGTCCCTACAATGAGCAGTTCTTC	CASSEAGGPYNEQFF
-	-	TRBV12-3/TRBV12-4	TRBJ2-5	TGTGCCAGCAGGCGGGGTGGCGAGACCCAGTACTTC	CASRRGGETQYF
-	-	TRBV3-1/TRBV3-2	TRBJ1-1	TGTGCCAGCAGCCGCAACAGGGTAGGGACTGAAGCTTTCTTT	CASSRNRVGTEAFF
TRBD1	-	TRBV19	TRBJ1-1	TGTGCCAGTAGTAGGGGACAGGGTTGGACTGAAGCTTTCTTT	CASSRGQGWTEAFF
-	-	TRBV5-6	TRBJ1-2	TGTGCCAGCACCCCGGGGAGGGGCAGTCCCTATGGCTACACCTTC	CASTPGRGSPYGYTF
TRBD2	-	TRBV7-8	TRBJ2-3	TGTGCCAGCAGCTTAGCGGGGACTAGAGCAGATACGCAGTATTTT	CASSLAGTRADTQYF
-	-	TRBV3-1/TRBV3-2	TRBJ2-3	TGTGCCAGCAGCCAAGCAGGGCTCTTCCCCACAGATACGCAGTATTTT	CASSQAGLFPTDTQYF
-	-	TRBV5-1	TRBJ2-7	TGCGCCAGCAGCTTGGCCGTGGAATACGAGCAGTACTTC	CASSLAVEYEQYF
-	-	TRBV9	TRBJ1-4	TGTGCCAGCAGCGTCCTGCAGGGCTCTTCTGGTGAAAAACTGTTTTTT	CASSVLQGSSGEKLFF
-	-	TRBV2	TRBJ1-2	TGTGCCAGCAGTGAAGGGGCTGGCTACACCTTC	CASSEGAGYTF
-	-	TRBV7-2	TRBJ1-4	TGTGCCAGCAGCTTATCAGGAACTAATGAAAAACTGTTTTTT	CASSLSGTNEKLFF